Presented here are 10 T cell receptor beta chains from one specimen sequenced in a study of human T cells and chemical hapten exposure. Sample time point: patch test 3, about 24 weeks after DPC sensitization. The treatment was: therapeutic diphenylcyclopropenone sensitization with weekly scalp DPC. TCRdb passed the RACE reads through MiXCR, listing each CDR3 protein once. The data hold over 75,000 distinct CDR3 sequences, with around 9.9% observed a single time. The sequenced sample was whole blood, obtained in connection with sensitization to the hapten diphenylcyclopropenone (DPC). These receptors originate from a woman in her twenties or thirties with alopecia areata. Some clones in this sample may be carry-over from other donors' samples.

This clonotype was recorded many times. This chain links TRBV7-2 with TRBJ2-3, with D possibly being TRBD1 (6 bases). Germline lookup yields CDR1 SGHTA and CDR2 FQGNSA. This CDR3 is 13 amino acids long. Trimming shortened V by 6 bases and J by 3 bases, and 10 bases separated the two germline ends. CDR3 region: CASRTQGTDTQYF. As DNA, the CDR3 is TGTGCCAGCAGGACCCAGGGGACAGATACGCAGTATTTT.

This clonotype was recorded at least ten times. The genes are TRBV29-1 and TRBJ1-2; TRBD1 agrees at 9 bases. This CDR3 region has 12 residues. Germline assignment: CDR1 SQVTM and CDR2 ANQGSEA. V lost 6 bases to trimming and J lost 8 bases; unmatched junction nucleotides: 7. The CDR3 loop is CSVRGTGIGYTF. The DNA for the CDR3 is TGCAGCGTGAGAGGGACAGGGATCGGCTACACCTTC. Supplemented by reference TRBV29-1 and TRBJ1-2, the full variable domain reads SAVISQKPSRDICQRGTSLTIQCQVDSQVTMMFWYRQQPGQSLTLIATANQGSEATYESGFVIDKFPISRPNLTFSTLTVSNMSPEDSSIYLCSVRGTGIGYTFGSGTRLTVV.

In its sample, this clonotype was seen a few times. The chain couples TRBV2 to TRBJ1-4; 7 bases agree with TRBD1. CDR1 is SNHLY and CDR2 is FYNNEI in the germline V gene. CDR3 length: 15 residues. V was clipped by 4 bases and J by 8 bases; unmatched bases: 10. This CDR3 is CASSVVGTVGEKLFF. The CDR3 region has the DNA TGTGCCAGCAGTGTGGTTGGGACAGTCGGAGAAAAACTGTTTTTT.

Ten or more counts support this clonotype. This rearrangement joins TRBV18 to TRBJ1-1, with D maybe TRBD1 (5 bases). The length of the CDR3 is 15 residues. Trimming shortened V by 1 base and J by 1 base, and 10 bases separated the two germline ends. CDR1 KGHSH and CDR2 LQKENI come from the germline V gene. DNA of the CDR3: TGTGCCAGCTCACCACGAGGACACCAGAACACTGAAGCTTTCTTT. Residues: CASSPRGHQNTEAFF.

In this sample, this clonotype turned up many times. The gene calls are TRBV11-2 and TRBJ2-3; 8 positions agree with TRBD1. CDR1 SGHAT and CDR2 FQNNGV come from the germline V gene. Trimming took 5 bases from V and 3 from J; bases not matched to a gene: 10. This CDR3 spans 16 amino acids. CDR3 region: CASSPGGREYTDTQYF. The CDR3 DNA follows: TGTGCCAGCAGCCCAGGGGGCAGGGAGTATACAGATACGCAGTATTTT. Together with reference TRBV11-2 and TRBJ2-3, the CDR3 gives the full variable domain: EAGVAQSPRYKIIEKRQSVAFWCNPISGHATLYWYQQILGQGPKLLIQFQNNGVVDDSQLPKDRFSAERLKGVDSTLKIQPAKLEDSAVYLCASSPGGREYTDTQYFGPGTRLTVL.

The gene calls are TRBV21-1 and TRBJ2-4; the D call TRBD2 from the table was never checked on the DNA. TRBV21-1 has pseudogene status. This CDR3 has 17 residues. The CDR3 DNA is TGTGCCAGCAGCAAAGGCGAGGGAGGGCCGGCCAAAAACATTCAGTACTTC. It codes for CASSKGEGGPAKNIQYF.

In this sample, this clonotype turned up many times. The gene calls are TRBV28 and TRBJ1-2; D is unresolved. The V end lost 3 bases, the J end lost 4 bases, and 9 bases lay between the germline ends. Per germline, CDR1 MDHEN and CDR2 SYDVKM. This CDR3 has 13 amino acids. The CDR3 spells CASSFRSFYGYTF. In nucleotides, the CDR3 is TGTGCCAGCAGTTTCAGGTCCTTCTATGGCTACACCTTC.

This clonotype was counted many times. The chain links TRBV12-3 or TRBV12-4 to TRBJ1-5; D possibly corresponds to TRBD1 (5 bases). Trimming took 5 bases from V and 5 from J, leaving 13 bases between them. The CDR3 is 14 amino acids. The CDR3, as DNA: TGTGCCAGCAGTGTCCAGGGAGCGTATCAGCCCCAGCATTTT. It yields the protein CASSVQGAYQPQHF.

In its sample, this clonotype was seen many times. CDR3 amino acids: CSANGPSDNEQFF. DNA of the CDR3: TGCAGCGCGAACGGGCCCTCAGACAATGAGCAGTTCTTC. The rearrangement joins TRBV29-1 to TRBJ2-1; D is ambiguous. The CDR3 length is 13 residues. Germline values: CDR1 SQVTM, CDR2 ANQGSEA. The V end lost 7 bases, the J end lost 5 bases, and 15 bases lay between the germline ends.

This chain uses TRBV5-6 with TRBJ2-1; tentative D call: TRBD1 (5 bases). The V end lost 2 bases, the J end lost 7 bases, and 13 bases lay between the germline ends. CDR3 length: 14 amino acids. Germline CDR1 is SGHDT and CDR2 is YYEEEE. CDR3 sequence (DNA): TGTGCCAGCAGCTTTGGTATAGCAGGGAATGAGCAGTTCTTC. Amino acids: CASSFGIAGNEQFF.